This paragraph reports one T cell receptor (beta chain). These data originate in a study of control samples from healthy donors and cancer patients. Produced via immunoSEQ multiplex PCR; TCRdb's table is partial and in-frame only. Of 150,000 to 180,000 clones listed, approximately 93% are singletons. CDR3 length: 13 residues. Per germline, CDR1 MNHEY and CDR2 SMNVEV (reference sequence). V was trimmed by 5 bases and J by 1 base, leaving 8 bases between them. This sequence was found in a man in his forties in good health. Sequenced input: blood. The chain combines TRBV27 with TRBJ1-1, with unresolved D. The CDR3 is CASSVTENTEAFF. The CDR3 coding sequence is TGTGCCAGCAGTGTCACAGAGAACACTGAAGCTTTCTTT.